The rows below give T cell receptor beta chains drawn from one sample of a study of T cells in Graves' hyperthyroidism and ophthalmopathy. TCRdb reanalysed the multiplex PCR reads using MiXCR and keeps one entry per CDR3 protein. The sample yields roughly 400,000 distinct CDR3 sequences, more than 13% seen once. Sequenced input: blood. These TCRs come from a man aged 45 to 65 with Graves' ophthalmopathy. The CDR3 runs from the conserved cysteine through the conserved F or W. D genes are given only for firm matches. Rows may omit the clone size; those that give it use once, few, many or a size class.

abundance,j_gene,d_gene,len,v_gene,CDR3nt,CDR3aa
few,TRBJ2-4,NA,17,TRBV4-1,TGCGCCAGCAGCCAAGAGGGCCTTTTGGTAGCCAAAAACATTCAGTACTTC,CASSQEGLLVAKNIQYF
many,TRBJ2-1,TRBD2,18,TRBV28,TGTGCCAGCAGTCCGGGGCCGGGACTAGCGGATAACTACAATGAGCAGTTCTTC,CASSPGPGLADNYNEQFF
many,TRBJ2-1,TRBD2,15,TRBV20-1,TGCAGTGCCAGCAATCCGGCTAGCGGCTACAATGAGCAGTTCTTC,CSASNPASGYNEQFF
many,TRBJ2-1,TRBD2,17,TRBV13,TGTGCCAGCAGCCATCTACTAGCGGGAGGACCCTACAATGAGCAGTTCTTC,CASSHLLAGGPYNEQFF
NA,TRBJ2-3,TRBD1,14,TRBV9,TGTGCCAGCAGCCACCAGACAGGGATAGATACGCAGTATTTT,CASSHQTGIDTQYF
NA,TRBJ2-1,NA,17,TRBV15,TGTGCCACCAGGAACATCAGGGGTCAGGGGATTTACAATGAGCAGTTCTTC,CATRNIRGQGIYNEQFF
many,TRBJ1-1,NA,14,TRBV20-1,TGCAGTGCTTACCAGATAGGGGCGAGCACTGAAGCTTTCTTT,CSAYQIGASTEAFF
NA,TRBJ2-7,TRBD2,17,TRBV5-1,TGCGCCAGCAGCTTTACTAGCGGGAACGCCATCTCCTACGAGCAGTACTTC,CASSFTSGNAISYEQYF
many,TRBJ1-1,NA,14,TRBV6-1,TGTGCCAGCAGTGAAGCCGGCGGCCTAAGAAAAGCTTTCTTT,CASSEAGGLRKAFF
NA,TRBJ2-7,NA,12,TRBV7-9,TGTGCCAGCAGCGTATACGGGTACGAGCAGTACTTC,CASSVYGYEQYF
NA,TRBJ2-2,NA,14,TRBV28,TGTGCCAGCACTCTTTTAGGAAACACCGGGGAGCTGTTTTTT,CASTLLGNTGELFF
many,TRBJ1-3,NA,13,TRBV20-1,TGCAGTGCTAGAGTCGGGCGTGGAAACACCATATATTTT,CSARVGRGNTIYF
NA,TRBJ2-5,NA,13,TRBV30,TGTGCCAGTAGTACGGGACTGCGAGAGACCCAGTACTTC,CASSTGLRETQYF
few,TRBJ2-1,NA,13,TRBV9,TGTGCCAGCAGCGTAGGCGACCACAATGAGCAGTTCTTC,CASSVGDHNEQFF
NA,TRBJ2-5,NA,15,TRBV10-3,TGTGCCATCAGAAAAGGGTGGGACGGGCAAGAGACCCAGTACTTC,CAIRKGWDGQETQYF
many,TRBJ2-1,TRBD2,19,TRBV5-1,TGCGCCAGCAGCTTGGACACACTAGCGGGCTTTAGCTCCTACAATGAGCAGTTCTTC,CASSLDTLAGFSSYNEQFF
many,TRBJ2-7,TRBD1,14,TRBV6-1,TGTGCCAGCAGCGTTGGGACAGCACGCTACGAGCAGTACTTC,CASSVGTARYEQYF
many,TRBJ2-7,TRBD1,15,TRBV2,TGTGCCACCGACGATGAGTTGGACAGGGGGGACGAGCAGTACTTC,CATDDELDRGDEQYF
few,TRBJ1-3,TRBD1,16,TRBV6-1,TGTGCCAGCAGCTCAATTGGACAGGGGCTCGGAAACACCATATATTTT,CASSSIGQGLGNTIYF
many,TRBJ2-2,NA,12,TRBV3-1,TGTGCCAGCACTCCGAACACCGGGGAGCTGTTTTTT,CASTPNTGELFF
many,TRBJ2-7,NA,14,TRBV28,TGTGCCAGCAGCCTACTGCCACCCAGATACGAGCAGTACTTC,CASSLLPPRYEQYF
many,TRBJ2-5,NA,14,TRBV5-1,TGCGCCAGCAGCTTTCGGTCACCCCAAGAGACCCAGTACTTC,CASSFRSPQETQYF
few,TRBJ1-6,TRBD1,15,TRBV6-5,TGTGCCAGCAGTTACATTGGACAGGGTCGTTCACCCCTCCACTTT,CASSYIGQGRSPLHF
few,TRBJ2-7,TRBD2,11,TRBV19,TGTGCCAGTGGACTAGCGGGCGAGCAGTACTTC,CASGLAGEQYF
few,TRBJ2-5,TRBD2,15,TRBV3-1,TGTGCCAGCAGCCCCAGCGGGAGCTCCGGAGAGACCCAGTACTTC,CASSPSGSSGETQYF
many,TRBJ2-3,NA,16,TRBV2,TGTGCCAGCAGTGGGGAACAGGGACAAATCACAGATACGCAGTATTTT,CASSGEQGQITDTQYF
many,TRBJ2-5,TRBD1,14,TRBV11-2,TGTGCCAGCAGCTTTTGGACAGGGTTGAAGACCCAGTACTTC,CASSFWTGLKTQYF
many,TRBJ2-7,NA,14,TRBV13,TGTGCCAGCAGCTCGGACATTTCTAGGGGCGAGCAGTACTTC,CASSSDISRGEQYF
many,TRBJ2-1,TRBD2,16,TRBV3-1,TGTGCCAGCAGCCAAGATGGGACTAGCGCTTACAATGAGCAGTTCTTC,CASSQDGTSAYNEQFF
NA,TRBJ2-2,TRBD1,15,TRBV19,TGTGCCAGTAGTGTCCGGGACAGTAACACCGGGGAGCTGTTTTTT,CASSVRDSNTGELFF
many,TRBJ2-7,NA,13,TRBV12-3/TRBV12-4,TGTGCCAGCAGTCAAGGGGGTACCTACGAGCAGTACTTC,CASSQGGTYEQYF
NA,TRBJ1-3,TRBD1,14,TRBV12-3/TRBV12-4,TGTGCCAGCAGTCAAGGACAGGGGAGGAACACCATATATTTT,CASSQGQGRNTIYF
many,TRBJ2-1,TRBD2,16,TRBV5-1,TGCGCCAGCAGCTTGCGGTCTAGCGGGTTTCACAATGAGCAGTTCTTC,CASSLRSSGFHNEQFF
many,TRBJ2-1,NA,13,TRBV2,TGTGCCAGCAGTGACCAACTAGAGGGTGAGCAGTTCTTC,CASSDQLEGEQFF
NA,TRBJ2-5,TRBD2,14,TRBV5-1,TGCGCCAGCAGCGCCGGGACTAGCTTCGAGACCCAGTACTTC,CASSAGTSFETQYF
few,TRBJ2-1,NA,16,TRBV28,TGTGCCAGCAGTCCTGGCGGAATAAGCTCCTACAATGAGCAGTTCTTC,CASSPGGISSYNEQFF
NA,TRBJ2-5,NA,12,TRBV29-1,TGCAGCGGAGTCGAGGGGGGAAAGACCCAGTACTTC,CSGVEGGKTQYF
few,TRBJ2-7,NA,15,TRBV5-1,TGCGCCAGCAGCTTGAGGGCTCGGCCGTCCTACGAGCAGTACTTC,CASSLRARPSYEQYF
NA,TRBJ1-1,NA,15,TRBV7-2,TGTGCCAGCAGCGAAGACCCCACTACGCCCTTTGAAGCTTTCTTT,CASSEDPTTPFEAFF
many,TRBJ2-1,TRBD2,15,TRBV7-2,TGTGCCAGCAGCTTAACTCTAGCGGAGAACAATGAGCAGTTCTTC,CASSLTLAENNEQFF
many,TRBJ1-3,TRBD1,15,TRBV30,TGTGCCTGGACAGCGACAGGGCCGTCGAGAAACACCATATATTTT,CAWTATGPSRNTIYF
NA,TRBJ2-1,TRBD2,19,TRBV20-1,TGCAGTGCCACACTATGGGGGACTAGCGGGAGGGGGTCCTACAATGAGCAGTTCTTC,CSATLWGTSGRGSYNEQFF
NA,TRBJ2-7,TRBD2,15,TRBV9,TGTGCCAGCAGCGTAGCGGGAGGGCTGGTCGACGAGCAGTACTTC,CASSVAGGLVDEQYF
many,TRBJ2-5,TRBD2,13,TRBV2,TGTGCCAGCAGCGAAGTCCAGCGGGGCACCCAGTACTTC,CASSEVQRGTQYF
few,TRBJ1-5,NA,19,TRBV6-1,TGTGCCAGCAGTAGAAACGCCGGGACATCGGGCTATAGCAATCAGCCCCAGCATTTT,CASSRNAGTSGYSNQPQHF
many,TRBJ2-1,TRBD1,15,TRBV12-3/TRBV12-4,TGTGCCAGCAGTTTAGGACAGGGGCCATACAATGAGCAGTTCTTC,CASSLGQGPYNEQFF
few,TRBJ2-5,TRBD1,15,TRBV7-9,TGTGCCAGCAGCTTATGGACAGGGGCAGGAGAGACCCAGTACTTC,CASSLWTGAGETQYF
many,TRBJ2-7,TRBD2,17,TRBV4-1,TGCGCCAGCAGCCAAGATCTTCGAAGCGGGAGGGCCCTTGAGCAGTACTTC,CASSQDLRSGRALEQYF
many,TRBJ2-7,NA,12,TRBV11-3,TGTGCCAGCAGCTTAGATCTGTTCGAGCAGTACTTC,CASSLDLFEQYF
few,TRBJ1-5,NA,13,TRBV27,TGTGCCAGCAGGGGGCTTCGCAATCAGCCCCAGCATTTT,CASRGLRNQPQHF
NA,TRBJ2-7,NA,16,TRBV27,TGTGCCGGCAGTCCTCCGGGGCGCGGGAAGACCTACGAGCAGTACTTC,CAGSPPGRGKTYEQYF
few,TRBJ2-7,TRBD1,15,TRBV20-1,TGCAGTGCTCTATCGGCGGGACAGGGATCCTACGAGCAGTACTTC,CSALSAGQGSYEQYF
many,TRBJ2-7,NA,15,TRBV28,TGTGCCAGCAGTGAAACCGGGGCGCGAAAATACGAGCAGTACTTC,CASSETGARKYEQYF
many,TRBJ1-1,NA,14,TRBV2,TGTGCCAGCAGTGAAGCGCGGACCTGGACTGAAGCTTTCTTT,CASSEARTWTEAFF
many,TRBJ2-2,NA,11,TRBV20-1,TGCAGTGCTAGAAGCGGGGGGGAGCTGTTTTTT,CSARSGGELFF